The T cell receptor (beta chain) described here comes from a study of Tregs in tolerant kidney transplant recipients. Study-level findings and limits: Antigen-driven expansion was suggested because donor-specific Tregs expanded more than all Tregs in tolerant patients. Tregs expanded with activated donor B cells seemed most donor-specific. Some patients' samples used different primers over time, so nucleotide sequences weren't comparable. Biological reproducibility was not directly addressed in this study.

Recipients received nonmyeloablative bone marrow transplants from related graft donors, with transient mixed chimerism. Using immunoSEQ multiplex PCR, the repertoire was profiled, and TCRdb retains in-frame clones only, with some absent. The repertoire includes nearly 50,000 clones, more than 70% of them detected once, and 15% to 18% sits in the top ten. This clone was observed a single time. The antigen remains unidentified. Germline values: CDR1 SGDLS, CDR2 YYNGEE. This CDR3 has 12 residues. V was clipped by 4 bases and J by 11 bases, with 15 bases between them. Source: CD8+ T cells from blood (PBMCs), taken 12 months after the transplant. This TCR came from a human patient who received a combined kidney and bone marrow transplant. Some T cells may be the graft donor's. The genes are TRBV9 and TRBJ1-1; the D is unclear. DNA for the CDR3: TGTGCCAGCAGCTCAACGGGTGGTGAGGCTTTCTTT. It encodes CASSSTGGEAFF.